This TCR beta chain was found in a study of shared clonotypes between healthy human individuals. General study points: Sampling involved blood alone; tissue repertoires likely differ.

As for this clone: Its antigen remains unidentified.

Clones were sequenced by immunoSEQ multiplex PCR, and TCRdb holds only the in-frame ones, with some missing. The data hold some 490,000 clones, with more than 75% observed a single time. Healthy HIV-negative adults with no recent acute infections or vaccinations were recruited as donors. This sequence originates from a woman aged 40 to 50 in good health. Some clones in this sample may be carry-over from other donors' samples. Sequenced: PBMCs.

DNA for the CDR3: TGTGCCAGTAGTAGGCCCCTAAGCGCCGGCGGCAATGAGCAGTTCTTC. It yields the protein CASSRPLSAGGNEQFF. The rearrangement joins TRBV19 to TRBJ2-1; D not certain. Per germline, CDR1 LNHDA and CDR2 SQIVND (reference sequence). This CDR3 region has 16 residues. With 4 bases removed from V and 6 bases from J, the gap between germline ends came to 19 bases.